These 7 T cell receptor beta chains came from one sample sequenced in a study of blood T cells in healthy people across ages. Alongside a J-beta primer mix, a sample-barcoded 5' primer served in a second PCR lasting roughly 6 to 11 cycles. Using its own MiXCR run on the 5' RACE reads, TCRdb lists one record per CDR3 protein. The sample lists fewer than 2 million distinct CDR3 sequences; 35% to 50% were seen once. The source material was blood. All receptors come from a human donor in good health.

The gene calls are TRBV12-3 or TRBV12-4 and TRBJ2-2; D gene ambiguous. V was shortened by 9 bases and J by 5 bases, with 13 bases between the two germline ends. CDR3 length: 13 residues. As DNA, the CDR3 is TGTGCCAGTATCACGTGGGGAACCGGGGAGCTGTTTTTT. Amino acid sequence: CASITWGTGELFF.

The V call is TRBV6-6, the J call TRBJ2-4; the D gene could be TRBD1 or TRBD2 (6 bases each). Trimming cost V 6 bases and J 13 bases, with 22 bases left between them. This CDR3 has 14 amino acids. Germline V gene sequence: CDR1 MNHNY, CDR2 SVGAGI (reference sequence). Here the CDR3 reads CASRGAGHLIEQYF. The CDR3 bases are TGTGCCAGCAGGGGGGCGGGACACCTAATAGAGCAGTACTTC.

The chain uses TRBV11-3 and TRBJ2-7; 7 bases fit TRBD2. The CDR3 extends over 16 amino acids. The trim removed 5 bases at V and 2 bases at J, leaving 12 bases unmatched. The germline V gene encodes CDR1 SGHNT and CDR2 YENEEA. CDR3 amino acids: CASSVSRSGAAYEQYF. Written as DNA, the CDR3 is TGTGCCAGCAGCGTCTCTCGGAGCGGGGCAGCCTACGAGCAGTACTTC.

The table lists this clonotype with a few counts. The rearrangement joins TRBV6-5 to TRBJ1-2; D is uncertain. V lost 7 bases to trimming and J lost 7 bases, with 13 bases between them. Per the germline V gene, CDR1 is MNHEY and CDR2 is SVGAGI. This CDR3 region has 12 residues. This CDR3 is CASNSGGSGYTF. The CDR3 DNA reads TGTGCCAGCAACTCCGGTGGGTCTGGCTACACCTTC.

Regarding this clonotype: One end of the junction does not line up with germline, which may come from a read error. The chain recombines TRBV12-3 or TRBV12-4 with TRBJ1-2; D gene ambiguous. CDR3 length: 13 amino acids. CDR3 nucleotide sequence: TGTGCCAGCAGTTTGCTAGTCAACTATGGCCACACCTTC. Translating it yields CASSLLVNYGHTF.

The J gene is TRBJ1-2, the V gene TRBV2; perhaps TRBD1 as D (6 bases). Germline CDR1 is SNHLY and CDR2 is FYNNEI. V was clipped by 1 base and J by 4 bases, with 16 bases between them. This CDR3 is 16 amino acids long. The CDR3 DNA follows: TGTGCCAGCAGTGAAGGCCCTACAGGGAGTAGCTATGGCTACACCTTC. Translating it yields CASSEGPTGSSYGYTF.

This clonotype was seen a few times. V and J are TRBV14 and TRBJ1-2; D perhaps matches TRBD1 (6 bases). With 0 bases removed from V and 3 bases from J, the gap between germline ends came to 14 bases. The CDR3 totals 16 residues. In germline, CDR1 is SGHDN, CDR2 FVKESK. CDR3 sequence reads: CASSQDHRDGHYGYTF. CDR3 DNA: TGTGCCAGCAGCCAAGATCACAGGGATGGGCACTATGGCTACACCTTC.